These 14 T cell receptor beta chains originate from one sample sequenced in a study of blood T cells in healthy people across ages. Sample-barcoded 5' priming and a J-beta primer mix drove a second PCR of roughly 7 to 11 cycles. TCRdb analysed the 5' RACE reads with MiXCR anew, one entry per CDR3 protein. Here the sample spans around 870,000 distinct CDR3 sequences, around 30% being singletons. Sequenced input: blood. These receptors came from a woman over 75 in good health.

This clonotype turned up a few times. The chain combines TRBV12-3 or TRBV12-4 with TRBJ1-5, with 8 bases matching TRBD1. Trimming cost V 9 bases and J 6 bases; bases outside gene matches: 7. The CDR3 loop spans 13 amino acids. The CDR3 DNA is TGTGCCAGTTGTGGGACAGGTGGTCAGCCCCAGCATTTT. Translation: CASCGTGGQPQHF.

This chain uses TRBV2 with TRBJ2-1, with 8 positions matching TRBD1. The CDR3 sequence is 14 residues long. Germline values: CDR1 SNHLY, CDR2 FYNNEI. Trimming cost V 6 bases and J 8 bases; bases outside gene matches: 9. CDR3: CASSAGQAGDEQFF. Written as DNA, the CDR3 is TGTGCCAGCAGCGCGGGACAGGCAGGGGATGAGCAGTTCTTC.

Comment on this clonotype: This could be a read error, since a much larger clone is one nucleotide away. This chain links TRBV7-9 with TRBJ1-2, with TRBD1 as a possible D gene (6 bases). Trimming took off 5 bases at V and 4 bases at J, with 17 bases between the two ends. This CDR3 comprises 15 residues. Germline V gives CDR1 SEHNR, CDR2 FQNEAQ (reference sequence). The DNA for the CDR3 is TGTGCCAGCAGCCCCCAGGGGCAGGGCCCCTATGGCTACACCTTC. The encoded protein is CASSPQGQGPYGYTF. Full variable domain (rest looked up from reference TRBV7-9 and TRBJ1-2): DTGVSQNPRHKITKRGQNVTFRCDPISEHNRLYWYRQTLGQGPEFLTYFQNEAQLEKSRLLSDRFSAERPKGSFSTLEIQRTEQGDSAMYLCASSPQGQGPYGYTFGSGTRLTVV.

This clonotype came up many times. The chain employs TRBV20-1 and TRBJ2-3, with 14 positions matching TRBD2. Germline values: CDR1 DFQATT, CDR2 SNEGSKA (reference sequence). The J segment lost 0 bases and the V segment lost 5 bases, leaving 1 base of the junction unmatched. The CDR3 is 15 amino acids. The CDR3 coding sequence is TGCAGTGCTGGACTAGCGGGGGGCAGCACAGATACGCAGTATTTT. Translated, it gives CSAGLAGGSTDTQYF.

This clonotype was seen ten or more times. The genes are TRBV4-1 and TRBJ2-1, with 12 nucleotides matching TRBD2. The germline CDR1 and CDR2 sequences are MGHRA and YSYEKL. The CDR3 sequence is 18 residues long. V lost 4 bases to trimming and J lost 5 bases; unmatched junction nucleotides: 12. CDR3 region: CASSPIRPTSGGHNEQFF. CDR3 DNA: TGCGCCAGCAGCCCAATCCGCCCGACTAGCGGGGGACACAATGAGCAGTTCTTC.

Points on this clonotype: One junction end disagrees with the germline gene, perhaps due to a read error. The rearrangement links TRBV6-1 to TRBJ1-5, with unresolved D. The V gene's germline CDR1 is MNHNS and CDR2 SASEGT. This CDR3 has 19 residues. CDR3 DNA sequence: TGTGCCAGCAGTCCCCTTCAATGGTGGGCCAAATATAGCAATCAGTCCCAGCATTTT. This codes for CASSPLQWWAKYSNQSQHF.

In this sample, this clonotype turned up a few times. This may stem from a read error, because a much larger clone lies one nucleotide away. J is TRBJ1-2 and V is TRBV7-2, with D unresolved. Germline CDR1 and CDR2: SGHTA and FQGNSA. The CDR3 runs 13 residues. CDR3 loop: CASGLDGQLFYTF. CDR3 nucleotide sequence: TGTGCCAGCGGCTTAGACGGCCAGCTATTCTACACCTTC.

The V and J genes are TRBV7-8 and TRBJ2-7; D is unclear. CDR3 length: 13 amino acids. V was clipped by 3 bases and J by 4 bases, with 10 bases between them. Looked up from germline, CDR1 is SGHVS and CDR2 is FQNEAQ. The CDR3 DNA reads TGTGCCAGCAGCTTGACACAATGGTACGAGCAGTACTTC. Encoded protein: CASSLTQWYEQYF.

This clonotype showed up just once. The chain is built from TRBV7-2 and TRBJ2-3; D might be TRBD1 or TRBD2, each matching 5 bases. V shed 6 bases and J shed 6 bases, with 16 bases lying between them. Germline-derived CDR1 and CDR2 are SGHTA and FQGNSA. The CDR3 loop spans 14 amino acids. CDR3 DNA sequence: TGTGCCAGCAGTCGGGACCCCCAGAGGGATACGCAGTATTTT. Translating gives CASSRDPQRDTQYF.

Comments on this clonotype: This may be a read error: a much more frequent sequence differs by one nucleotide. The chain links TRBV6-1 to TRBJ2-7; the match to TRBD1 covers 7 bases. The CDR3 extends over 14 amino acids. CDR1 and CDR2 (germline): MNHNS, SASEGT. DNA of the CDR3: TGTGCCAGCAGTAAAGGGACAGTCGCCTACGAGCAGGACTTC. It yields the protein CASSKGTVAYEQDF.

CDR3 sequence (DNA): TGTGCCAGCAGGGCGACAGGGGGCGCCAGTTATGGCTACACCTTC. Translation gives CASRATGGASYGYTF. J is TRBJ1-2 and V is TRBV6-6; the match to TRBD1 covers 10 bases. The CDR3 sequence is 15 residues long. Germline V gives CDR1 MNHNY, CDR2 SVGAGI (reference sequence). With V trimmed by 6 bases and J by 5 bases, 9 bases remained unmatched.

The V and J genes are TRBV7-9 and TRBJ2-3, with TRBD1 identical over 7 bases. The CDR3 length is 18 residues. V gave up 0 bases and J gave up 5 bases; unmatched junction bases: 14. CDR1 is SEHNR, CDR2 FQNEAQ, per germline (reference sequence). The CDR3 loop is CASSLAVVTGDAGDTQYF. In DNA form, the CDR3 reads TGTGCCAGCAGCTTAGCGGTCGTAACAGGGGACGCAGGAGATACGCAGTATTTT.

Only a few counts were recorded for this clonotype. Given a much more abundant clone one base away, this may be a read error. This chain joins TRBV2 and TRBJ2-5, with D possibly matching TRBD2 (5 bases). The CDR3 sequence is 12 residues long. Between the trimmed V and J ends, which lost 2 bases and 11 bases, there was a span of 12 bases. Germline lookup yields CDR1 SNHLY and CDR2 FYNNEI. This CDR3 is CASSEQVWEQYF. As DNA, the CDR3 is TGTGCCAGCAGTGAACAGGTCTGGGAGCAGTACTTC.

Only a few counts were recorded for this clonotype. The junction does not match germline at one end; this may be a read error. The chain links TRBV20-1 to TRBJ2-1; the match to TRBD2 covers 15 bases. The DNA matches TRBJ2-7 better at its end, which makes the J call doubtful. The CDR3 totals 19 residues. In germline, CDR1 is DFQATT, CDR2 SNEGSKA (reference sequence). The CDR3 spells CSARGGLAGGSSSYNEQYF. The CDR3 DNA reads TGCAGTGCGAGAGGGGGACTAGCGGGGGGCTCGAGCTCCTACAATGAGCAGTACTTC.